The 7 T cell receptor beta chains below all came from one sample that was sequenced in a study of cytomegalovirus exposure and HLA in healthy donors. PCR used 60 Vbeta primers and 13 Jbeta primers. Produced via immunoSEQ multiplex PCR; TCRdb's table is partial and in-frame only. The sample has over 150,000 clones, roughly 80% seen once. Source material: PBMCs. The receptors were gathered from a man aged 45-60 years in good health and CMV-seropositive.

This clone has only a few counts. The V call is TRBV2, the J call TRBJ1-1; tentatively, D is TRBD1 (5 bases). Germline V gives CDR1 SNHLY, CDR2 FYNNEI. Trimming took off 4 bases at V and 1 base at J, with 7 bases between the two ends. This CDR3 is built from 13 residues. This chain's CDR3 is CASSVGGNTEAFF. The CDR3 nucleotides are TGTGCCAGCAGTGTCGGGGGGAACACTGAAGCTTTCTTT.

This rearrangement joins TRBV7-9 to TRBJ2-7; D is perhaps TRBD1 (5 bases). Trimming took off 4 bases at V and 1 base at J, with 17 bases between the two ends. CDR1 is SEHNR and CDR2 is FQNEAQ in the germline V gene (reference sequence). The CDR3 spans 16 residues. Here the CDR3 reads CASSSPNRLNSYEQYF. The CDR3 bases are TGTGCCAGCAGCTCCCCAAACAGGCTAAATTCCTACGAGCAGTACTTC.

The CDR3 reads CASSGPGTTVSYEQYF. CDR3 bases: TGTGCCAGTAGCGGGCCCGGGACTACTGTCTCCTACGAGCAGTACTTC. V is TRBV19 and J is TRBJ2-7; 7 positions match TRBD2. With V trimmed by 6 bases and J by 0 bases, 11 bases remained unmatched. The CDR3 runs to 16 residues. Germline CDR1 and CDR2: LNHDA and SQIVND (reference sequence). Combining the CDR3 with reference TRBV19 and TRBJ2-7 gives the whole variable domain DGGITQSPKYLFRKEGQNVTLSCEQNLNHDAMYWYRQDPGQGLRLIYYSQIVNDFQKGDIAEGYSVSREKKESFPLTVTSAQKNPTAFYLCASSGPGTTVSYEQYFGPGTRLTVT.

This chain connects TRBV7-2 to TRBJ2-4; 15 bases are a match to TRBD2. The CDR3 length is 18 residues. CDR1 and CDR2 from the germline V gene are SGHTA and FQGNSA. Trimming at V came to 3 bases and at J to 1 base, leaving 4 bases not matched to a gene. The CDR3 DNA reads TGTGCCAGCAGCTTCGGACTAGCGGGGGGGTGGGCCAAAAACATTCAGTACTTC. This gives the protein CASSFGLAGGWAKNIQYF.

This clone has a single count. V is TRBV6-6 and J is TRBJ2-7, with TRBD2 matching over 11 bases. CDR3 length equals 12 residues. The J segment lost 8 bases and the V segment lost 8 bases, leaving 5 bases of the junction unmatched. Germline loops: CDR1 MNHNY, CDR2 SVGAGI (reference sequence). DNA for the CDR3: TGTGCCAGCCGTATAGCGGGAGGGAAGCAGTACTTC. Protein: CASRIAGGKQYF.

This chain's CDR3 is CAAGRGDGYTF. CDR3 coding DNA: TGTGCGGCGGGGCGTGGAGATGGCTACACCTTC. The V and J genes are TRBV6-5 and TRBJ1-2; tentatively, D is TRBD1 (5 bases). The CDR3 runs to 11 residues. CDR1 is MNHEY, CDR2 SVGAGI, per germline.

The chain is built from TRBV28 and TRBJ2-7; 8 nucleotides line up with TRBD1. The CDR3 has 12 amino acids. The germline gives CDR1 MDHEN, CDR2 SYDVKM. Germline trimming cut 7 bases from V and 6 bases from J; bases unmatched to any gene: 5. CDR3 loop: CASKNRGSEQYF. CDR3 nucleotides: TGTGCCAGCAAGAACAGGGGGAGCGAGCAGTACTTC.